One sample yielded the 3 T cell receptor beta chains listed below, sequenced in a study of OX40 agonist ivuxolimab in advanced cancers. Clones were sequenced by immunoSEQ multiplex PCR, and TCRdb holds only the in-frame ones, with some missing. The repertoire consists of about 41,000 clones, with 80% to 90% occurring once and the leading ten covering roughly a third. The sample was CD4+ or CD8+ T cells sorted from blood, taken in a trial of the OX40 agonist ivuxolimab. These TCRs come from an adult with an advanced solid tumor such as melanoma, head and neck, liver or kidney cancer.

This chain links TRBV25-1 with TRBJ1-4, with 7 positions matching TRBD1. CDR1 is MGHDK and CDR2 is SYGVNS in the germline V gene. The J segment lost 0 bases and the V segment lost 6 bases, leaving 7 bases of the junction unmatched. The CDR3 spans 16 residues. The CDR3 is CASSRQGTATNEKLFF. In DNA form, the CDR3 reads TGTGCCAGCAGCAGACAGGGCACGGCAACTAATGAAAAACTGTTTTTT.

This chain links TRBV5-4 with TRBJ2-1; D is perhaps TRBD2 (6 bases). The CDR3 is 14 residues long. Trimming stripped 3 bases from V and 9 bases from J, with 16 bases between. Germline CDR1 and CDR2: SGHNT and YYREEE (reference sequence). DNA for the CDR3: TGTGCCAGCAGCTCCGGAGGGTTAAGGAGTGAGCAGTTCTTC. Protein sequence: CASSSGGLRSEQFF.

The chain links TRBV6-5 to TRBJ1-1; D not resolved. Trimming cost V 0 bases and J 5 bases, with 13 bases left between them. From germline, CDR1 is MNHEY and CDR2 SVGAGI. The CDR3 has 15 residues. CDR3 DNA: TGTGCCAGCAGTTACTCGCGGGCCGGAGGGACTGAAGCTTTCTTT. Translation: CASSYSRAGGTEAFF.